A selection of T cell receptor beta chains follows, all from one sample in a study of T cell responses to AZD1222 COVID-19 vaccine. The repertoire was sequenced with immunoSEQ multiplex PCR; TCRdb's copy has only in-frame clones and lacks some. The sample holds roughly 140,000 clones, 89% seen once. Sequenced here: peripheral blood, sampled on day 0 of AZD1222 vaccination. The source of these receptors is an adult in good health. Both conserved end residues are part of each CDR3. The order of the fields is clone size, J gene, D gene, CDR3 length, V gene, CDR3 DNA, CDR3 protein. A D gene is named only where the DNA matches it firmly. Rows may omit the clone size; those that give it use once, few, many or a size class.

NA | TRBJ2-2 | NA | 16 | TRBV6-6 | TGTGCCAGCAGTTACAGTCCAGGGGGGTACACCGGGGAGCTGTTTTTT | CASSYSPGGYTGELFF
NA | TRBJ2-4 | NA | 13 | TRBV11-1 | TGTGCCAGCAGCTTGGGTCAGGGAAACATTCAGTACTTC | CASSLGQGNIQYF
NA | TRBJ1-3 | NA | 14 | TRBV28 | TGTGCCAGCAGGACGTGGGGATCTGGAAACACCATATATTTT | CASRTWGSGNTIYF
NA | TRBJ1-5 | NA | 15 | TRBV3-1/TRBV3-2 | TGTGCCAGCAGCCAGGGGATTGGGGGCAATCAGCCCCAGCATTTT | CASSQGIGGNQPQHF
once | TRBJ1-2 | NA | 16 | TRBV6-1 | TGTGCCAGCAGTGAATGGCGGTGGAGACAGTTCACTGGCTACACCTTC | CASSEWRWRQFTGYTF
NA | TRBJ2-1 | TRBD2 | 16 | TRBV10-2 | TGCGCCAGCAGTGAGTACCTAGCGGACCTTTACAATGAGCAGTTCTTC | CASSEYLADLYNEQFF
NA | TRBJ2-7 | NA | 12 | TRBV14 | TGTGCCAGCAGCCACACAGCCTACGAGCAGTACTTC | CASSHTAYEQYF
NA | TRBJ2-1 | TRBD1 | 16 | TRBV7-8 | TGTGCCAGCAGCCATCCGTCCGGGACAGGGGAGAATGAGCAGTTCTTC | CASSHPSGTGENEQFF
NA | TRBJ2-1 | NA | 18 | TRBV5-4 | TGTGCCAGCAGCCCACCGCGCGGAGGGGCGACAAAAGACAATGAGCAGTTCTTC | CASSPPRGGATKDNEQFF
NA | TRBJ1-6 | NA | 13 | TRBV10-2 | TGCGCCAGCAGTGGGTCAGAAAATTCACCCCTCCACTTT | CASSGSENSPLHF
NA | TRBJ1-6 | NA | 11 | TRBV28 | TGTGCCAGTATGTCGAATTCACCCCTCCACTTT | CASMSNSPLHF
once | TRBJ2-2 | TRBD2 | 15 | TRBV7-6 | TGTGCCAGCAGCTTAGCCCCTAGCGGGTCCGGGGAGCTGTTTTTT | CASSLAPSGSGELFF
once | TRBJ1-3 | NA | 18 | TRBV18 | TGTGCCAGCTCACGGTTAGGTGGGGATTCAAGATGGGGAAACACCATATATTTT | CASSRLGGDSRWGNTIYF
NA | TRBJ1-1 | TRBD1 | 16 | TRBV10-3 | TGTGCCATCAGTGAGTCGCCGGGACAGGGGGACACTGAAGCTTTCTTT | CAISESPGQGDTEAFF
few | TRBJ2-3 | NA | 18 | TRBV7-9 | TGTGCCAGCTCCCCTGTTAGGGCCACTGAAGGTGGCACAGATACGCAGTATTTT | CASSPVRATEGGTDTQYF
NA | TRBJ1-2 | TRBD1 | 15 | TRBV19 | TGTGCCAGTAGTCCTCGGTTGGGACAGCACCGTGGCTACACCTTC | CASSPRLGQHRGYTF
NA | TRBJ1-2 | NA | 13 | TRBV3-1/TRBV3-2 | TGTGCCAGCAAACGGGGAGGGAACTATGGCTACACCTTC | CASKRGGNYGYTF
NA | TRBJ1-5 | NA | 17 | TRBV5-8 | TGTGCCAGCAGCTTGAACAGGGTATCGGCCAATCATCAGCCCCAGCATTTT | CASSLNRVSANHQPQHF
NA | TRBJ2-7 | NA | 17 | TRBV28 | TGTGCCAGCAGTTTCGCGTTTTACCGGGCCGTGACCTACGAGCAGTACTTC | CASSFAFYRAVTYEQYF
NA | TRBJ2-5 | NA | 14 | TRBV5-5 | TGTGCCAGCAGCCCGGGACCGCTCCAAGAGACCCAGTACTTC | CASSPGPLQETQYF
NA | TRBJ1-2 | NA | 16 | TRBV18 | TGTGCCAGCTCACCACCGAGAGCCAGAGCTAACTATGGCTACACCTTC | CASSPPRARANYGYTF
once | TRBJ1-2 | NA | 12 | TRBV9 | TGTGCCAGCAGCCGTACCCGCTATGGCTACACCTTC | CASSRTRYGYTF
NA | TRBJ1-2 | NA | 15 | TRBV7-2 | TGTGCCAGCAGCTTAGATATATCGGGGGTTGGTGGCTACACCTTC | CASSLDISGVGGYTF
NA | TRBJ2-7 | TRBD2 | 15 | TRBV3-1/TRBV3-2 | TGTGCCAGCAGCCACCCCCCCGGGGGGAACTACGAGCAGTACTTC | CASSHPPGGNYEQYF
NA | TRBJ1-4 | NA | 15 | TRBV7-2 | TGTGCCAGCAGCCCCCAAACAGGGCTGGGGGAAAAACTGTTTTTT | CASSPQTGLGEKLFF
NA | TRBJ1-2 | NA | 14 | TRBV19 | TGTGCCAGTAGTACCTACCCGATGACTGATGGCTACACCTTC | CASSTYPMTDGYTF
NA | TRBJ2-7 | TRBD1 | 13 | TRBV2 | TGTGCCAGCAGTGGGGACAGCTCCTACGAGCAGTACTTC | CASSGDSSYEQYF
NA | TRBJ1-4 | NA | 16 | TRBV28 | TGTGCCAGCACCTCTGGCGGGGGGCTTCCTAATGAAAAACTGTTTTTT | CASTSGGGLPNEKLFF
NA | TRBJ1-1 | NA | 12 | TRBV6-5 | TGTGCCAGCAGACGGATAAACGCTGAAGCTTTCTTT | CASRRINAEAFF
NA | TRBJ1-2 | TRBD1 | 15 | TRBV3-1/TRBV3-2 | TGTGCCAGCAGCCCTTGGACAGGGGGAAACTATGGCTACACCTTC | CASSPWTGGNYGYTF
NA | TRBJ1-2 | TRBD1 | 16 | TRBV19 | TGTGCCAGTAGTATTCGGGAGGGACAGGCATTCTATGGCTACACCTTC | CASSIREGQAFYGYTF
NA | TRBJ2-7 | NA | 15 | TRBV5-1 | TGCGCCAGCAGCCTGGGGTGGGGGCTCGGCTACGAGCAGTACTTC | CASSLGWGLGYEQYF
once | TRBJ2-3 | NA | 17 | TRBV7-9 | TGTGCCAGCAGCTTACCTCGAACAGGGCGAACCACAGATACGCAGTATTTT | CASSLPRTGRTTDTQYF
NA | TRBJ1-5 | NA | 16 | TRBV28 | TGTGCCAGCAGTTCCCGGGACACCGGAGCCTATCAGCCCCAGCATTTT | CASSSRDTGAYQPQHF
NA | TRBJ2-1 | TRBD2 | 14 | TRBV11-3 | TGTGCCAGCAGTCGACGGGAGGGGGATCCTGAGCAGTTCTTC | CASSRREGDPEQFF
NA | TRBJ1-6 | NA | 14 | TRBV27 | TGTGCCAGCAGTTGGACGGGGGGGAATTCACCCCTCCACTTT | CASSWTGGNSPLHF
NA | TRBJ2-7 | NA | 14 | TRBV3-1/TRBV3-2 | TGTGCCAGCAGCCCCCGGGACGGCGCCTACGAGCAGTACTTC | CASSPRDGAYEQYF
NA | TRBJ2-1 | TRBD2 | 16 | TRBV6-1 | TGTGCCAGCAGTGGTCTAGCGGGAGGGCCGGGGAATGAGCAGTTCTTC | CASSGLAGGPGNEQFF
NA | TRBJ2-3 | NA | 15 | TRBV11-2 | TGTGCCAGCAGCTTAGCCGGGACTAGCACAGATACGCAGTATTTT | CASSLAGTSTDTQYF
NA | TRBJ2-7 | NA | 13 | TRBV28 | TGTGCCAGCAGTTTACCTTCCTCCTACGAGCAGTACTTC | CASSLPSSYEQYF
NA | TRBJ1-2 | TRBD1 | 13 | TRBV12-5 | TGTGCTAGTAACCGACAGGGTAACTATGGCTACACCTTC | CASNRQGNYGYTF
NA | TRBJ2-4 | NA | 11 | TRBV6-4 | TGTGCCAGCAGACGAAGGGCTATTCAGTACTTC | CASRRRAIQYF
once | TRBJ1-3 | NA | 16 | TRBV6-5 | TGTGCCAGCAGTTACTCGATTGCCCGCTCTGGAAACACCATATATTTT | CASSYSIARSGNTIYF
NA | TRBJ2-1 | TRBD2 | 15 | TRBV19 | TGTGCCAGTAGTATAACTAGCGGGAGTTCCAATGAGCAGTTCTTC | CASSITSGSSNEQFF
NA | TRBJ1-1 | NA | 16 | TRBV7-9 | TGTGCCAGCAGCTTATTAGGACTGAAAATGAACACTGAAGCTTTCTTT | CASSLLGLKMNTEAFF
NA | TRBJ2-4 | NA | 13 | TRBV7-2 | TGTGCCAGCACCAGTCAGGGCCGGAACATTCAGTACTTC | CASTSQGRNIQYF
NA | TRBJ2-7 | NA | 20 | TRBV4-2 | TGTGCCAGCAGCCAAGCCTTACAAGGTACTCGAGGATCCGTCGGGTACGAGCAGTACTTC | CASSQALQGTRGSVGYEQYF
NA | TRBJ1-6 | NA | 14 | TRBV5-8 | TGTGCCAGCAGCATCGACAGTCTCTATTCACCCCTCCACTTT | CASSIDSLYSPLHF
NA | TRBJ1-4 | NA | 13 | TRBV27 | TGTGCCAGCAGTTTGAGGGCTGGGGAAAAACTGTTTTTT | CASSLRAGEKLFF
NA | TRBJ2-1 | NA | 15 | TRBV2 | TGTGCCACCCAACATGTAACCGGCTCCTACAATGGGCAGTTCTTC | CATQHVTGSYNGQFF
NA | TRBJ1-1 | NA | 14 | TRBV27 | TGTGCCAGCAGTTTAGACAGTGTCAACACTGAAGCTTTCTTT | CASSLDSVNTEAFF
once | TRBJ1-5 | NA | 18 | TRBV18 | TGTGCCAGCTCACCCCCGTTAGAGGGGGTTAGGGGCAATCAGCCCCAGCATTTT | CASSPPLEGVRGNQPQHF